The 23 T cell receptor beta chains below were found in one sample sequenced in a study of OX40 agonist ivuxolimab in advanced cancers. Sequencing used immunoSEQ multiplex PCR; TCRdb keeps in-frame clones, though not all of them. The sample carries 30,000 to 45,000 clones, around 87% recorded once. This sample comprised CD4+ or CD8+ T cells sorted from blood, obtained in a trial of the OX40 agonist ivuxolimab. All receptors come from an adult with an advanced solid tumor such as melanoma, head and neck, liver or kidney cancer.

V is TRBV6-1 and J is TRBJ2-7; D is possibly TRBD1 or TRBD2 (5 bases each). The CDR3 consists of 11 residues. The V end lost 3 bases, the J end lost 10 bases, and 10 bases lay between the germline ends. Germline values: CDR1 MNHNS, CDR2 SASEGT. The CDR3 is CASSDRDGQYF. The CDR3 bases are TGTGCCAGCAGTGACCGGGACGGACAGTACTTC.

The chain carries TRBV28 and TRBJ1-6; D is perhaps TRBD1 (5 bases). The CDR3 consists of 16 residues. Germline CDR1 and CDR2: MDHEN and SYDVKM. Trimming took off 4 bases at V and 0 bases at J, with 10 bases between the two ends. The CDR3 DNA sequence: TGTGCCAGCAGTTCCTCAGGGAGCTCCTATAATTCACCCCTCCACTTT. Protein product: CASSSSGSSYNSPLHF.

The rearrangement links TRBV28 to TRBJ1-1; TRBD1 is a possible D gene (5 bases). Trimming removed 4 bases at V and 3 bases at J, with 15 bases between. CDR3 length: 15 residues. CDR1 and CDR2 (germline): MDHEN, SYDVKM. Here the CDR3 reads CASSSALTGYTEAFF. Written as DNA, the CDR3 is TGTGCCAGCAGTTCCGCCCTTACAGGATACACTGAAGCTTTCTTT.

The CDR3 is CASSPSQNTEAFF. CDR3 nucleotides: TGTGCCAGCTCACCCAGCCAGAACACTGAAGCTTTCTTT. The chain employs TRBV18 and TRBJ1-1; D is unclear. V lost 3 bases and J lost 1, with 6 bases in between. The CDR3 is made up of 13 amino acids. CDR1 KGHSH and CDR2 LQKENI come from the germline V gene. Complete variable domain (other parts from reference TRBV18 and TRBJ1-1): NAGVMQNPRHLVRRRGQEARLRCSPMKGHSHVYWYRQLPEEGLKFMVYLQKENIIDESGMPKERFSAEFPKEGPSILRIQQVVRGDSAAYFCASSPSQNTEAFFGQGTRLTVV.

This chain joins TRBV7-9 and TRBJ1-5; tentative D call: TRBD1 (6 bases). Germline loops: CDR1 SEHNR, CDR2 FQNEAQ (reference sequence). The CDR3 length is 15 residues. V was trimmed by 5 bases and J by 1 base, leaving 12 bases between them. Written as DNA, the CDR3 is TGTGCCAGCAGCCCTCCAGGGGCCAGCAATCAGCCCCAGCATTTT. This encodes CASSPPGASNQPQHF.

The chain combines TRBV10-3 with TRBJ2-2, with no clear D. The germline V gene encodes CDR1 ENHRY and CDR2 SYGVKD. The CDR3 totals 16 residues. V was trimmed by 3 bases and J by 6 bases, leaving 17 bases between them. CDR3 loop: CAISDRAQRYPGELFF. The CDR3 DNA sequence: TGTGCCATCAGTGACCGGGCCCAGCGATATCCCGGGGAGCTGTTTTTT.

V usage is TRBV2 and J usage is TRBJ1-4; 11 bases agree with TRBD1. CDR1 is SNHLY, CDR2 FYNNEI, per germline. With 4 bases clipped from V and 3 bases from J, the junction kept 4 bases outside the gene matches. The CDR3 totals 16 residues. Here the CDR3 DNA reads TGTGCCAGCAGTGTTGGACAGGGGGCTTCTAATGAAAAACTGTTTTTT. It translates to CASSVGQGASNEKLFF.

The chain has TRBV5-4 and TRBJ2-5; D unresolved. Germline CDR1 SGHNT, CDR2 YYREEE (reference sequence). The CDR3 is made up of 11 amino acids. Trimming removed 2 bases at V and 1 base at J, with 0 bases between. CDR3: CASSFQETQYF. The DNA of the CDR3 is TGTGCCAGCAGCTTCCAAGAGACCCAGTACTTC.

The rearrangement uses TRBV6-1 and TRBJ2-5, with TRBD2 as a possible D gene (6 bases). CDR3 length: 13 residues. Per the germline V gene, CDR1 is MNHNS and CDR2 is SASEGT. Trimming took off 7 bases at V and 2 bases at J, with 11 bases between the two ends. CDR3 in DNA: TGTGCCAGCACCCAGGGACTTCAAGAGACCCAGTACTTC. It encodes CASTQGLQETQYF.

The chain's CDR3 is CASSALTFLMSTDTQYF. CDR3 DNA: TGTGCCAGCAGTGCACTTACGTTCCTCATGAGCACAGATACGCAGTATTTT. The chain recombines TRBV2 with TRBJ2-3; no definite D call. Trimming removed 4 bases from V and 0 bases from J, with 17 bases in between. Germline CDR1 reads SNHLY; CDR2 reads FYNNEI. This CDR3 region has 17 residues.

The CDR3 protein is CASRDRRVGELFF. CDR3 bases: TGTGCCAGTAGGGACAGGAGGGTCGGGGAGCTGTTTTTT. The gene calls are TRBV19 and TRBJ2-2; D is perhaps TRBD1 (7 bases). This CDR3 comprises 13 residues. The V gene's germline CDR1 is LNHDA and CDR2 SQIVND (reference sequence). V was pared by 6 bases and J by 7 bases, with 12 bases between.

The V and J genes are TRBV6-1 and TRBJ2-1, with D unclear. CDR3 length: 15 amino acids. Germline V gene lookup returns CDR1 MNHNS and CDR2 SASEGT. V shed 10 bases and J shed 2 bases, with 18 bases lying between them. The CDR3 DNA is TGTGCCACAGCTCCAAGCCAGAGCACCTACAATGAGCAGTTCTTC. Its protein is CATAPSQSTYNEQFF.

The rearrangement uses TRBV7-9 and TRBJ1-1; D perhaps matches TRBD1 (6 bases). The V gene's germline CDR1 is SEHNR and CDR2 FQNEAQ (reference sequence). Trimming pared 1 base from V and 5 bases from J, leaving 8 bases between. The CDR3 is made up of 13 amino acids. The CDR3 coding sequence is TGTGCCAGCAGCTTAGAGGGGGGGACTGAAGCTTTCTTT. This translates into CASSLEGGTEAFF.

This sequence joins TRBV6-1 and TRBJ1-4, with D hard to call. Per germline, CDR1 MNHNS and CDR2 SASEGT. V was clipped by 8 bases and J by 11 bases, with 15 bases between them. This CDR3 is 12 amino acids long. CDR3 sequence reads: CASAREEWKLFF. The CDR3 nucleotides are TGTGCCAGCGCACGGGAAGAGTGGAAACTGTTTTTT.

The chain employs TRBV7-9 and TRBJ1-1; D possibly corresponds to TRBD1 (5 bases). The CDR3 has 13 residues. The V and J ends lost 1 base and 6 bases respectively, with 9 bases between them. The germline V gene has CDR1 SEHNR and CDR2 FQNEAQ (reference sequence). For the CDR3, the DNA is TGTGCCAGCAGCTTAGGTCAGGGAGCTGAAGCTTTCTTT. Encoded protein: CASSLGQGAEAFF. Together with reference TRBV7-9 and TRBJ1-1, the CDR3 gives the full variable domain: DTGVSQNPRHKITKRGQNVTFRCDPISEHNRLYWYRQTLGQGPEFLTYFQNEAQLEKSRLLSDRFSAERPKGSFSTLEIQRTEQGDSAMYLCASSLGQGAEAFFGQGTRLTVV.

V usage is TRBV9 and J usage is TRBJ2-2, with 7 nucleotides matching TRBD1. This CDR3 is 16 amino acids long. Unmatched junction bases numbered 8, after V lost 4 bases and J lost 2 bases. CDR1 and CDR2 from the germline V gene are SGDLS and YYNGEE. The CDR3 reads CASSPTGQINTGELFF. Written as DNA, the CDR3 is TGTGCCAGCAGCCCCACGGGACAGATAAACACCGGGGAGCTGTTTTTT.

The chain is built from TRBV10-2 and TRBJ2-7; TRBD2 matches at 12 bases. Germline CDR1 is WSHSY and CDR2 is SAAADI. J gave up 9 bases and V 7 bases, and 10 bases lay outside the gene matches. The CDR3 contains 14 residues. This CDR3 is CASILGLAGSVQYF. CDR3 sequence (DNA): TGCGCCAGCATACTCGGACTAGCGGGATCAGTGCAGTACTTC.

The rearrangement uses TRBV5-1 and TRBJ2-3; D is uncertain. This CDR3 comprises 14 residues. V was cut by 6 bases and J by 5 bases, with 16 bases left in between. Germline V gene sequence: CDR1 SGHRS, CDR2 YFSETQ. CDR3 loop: CASTHAGAKDTQYF. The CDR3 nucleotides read TGCGCCAGCACGCACGCCGGAGCTAAAGATACGCAGTATTTT. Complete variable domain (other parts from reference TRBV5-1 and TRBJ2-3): KAGVTQTPRYLIKTRGQQVTLSCSPISGHRSVSWYQQTPGQGLQFLFEYFSETQRNKGNFPGRFSGRQFSNSRSEMNVSTLELGDSALYLCASTHAGAKDTQYFGPGTRLTVL.

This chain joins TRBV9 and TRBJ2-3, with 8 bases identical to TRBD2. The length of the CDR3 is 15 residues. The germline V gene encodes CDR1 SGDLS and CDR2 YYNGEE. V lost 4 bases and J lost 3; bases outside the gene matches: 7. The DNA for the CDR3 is TGTGCCAGCAGCACCTTTAGCGGGGAGACAGATACGCAGTATTTT. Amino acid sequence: CASSTFSGETDTQYF. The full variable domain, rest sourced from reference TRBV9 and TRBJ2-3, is DSGVTQTPKHLITATGQRVTLRCSPRSGDLSVYWYQQSLDQGLQFLIQYYNGEERAKGNILERFSAQQFPDLHSELNLSSLELGDSALYFCASSTFSGETDTQYFGPGTRLTVL.

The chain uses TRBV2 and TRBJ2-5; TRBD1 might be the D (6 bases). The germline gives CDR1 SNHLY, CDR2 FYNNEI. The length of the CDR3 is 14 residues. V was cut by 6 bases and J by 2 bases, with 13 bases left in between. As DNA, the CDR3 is TGTGCCAGCAGCCTACGGACAGAACAAGAGACCCAGTACTTC. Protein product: CASSLRTEQETQYF.

CDR3 sequence: CASSRVGERYEQYF. CDR3 nucleotide sequence: TGTGCCAGCAGTCGGGTGGGGGAAAGGTACGAGCAGTACTTC. The chain joins TRBV6-4 to TRBJ2-7; D may be TRBD1 or TRBD2 (5 bases each). Per the germline V gene, CDR1 is MRHNA and CDR2 is SNTAGT. The CDR3 runs to 14 residues. Between the trimmed V and J ends, which lost 5 bases and 4 bases, there was a span of 15 bases.

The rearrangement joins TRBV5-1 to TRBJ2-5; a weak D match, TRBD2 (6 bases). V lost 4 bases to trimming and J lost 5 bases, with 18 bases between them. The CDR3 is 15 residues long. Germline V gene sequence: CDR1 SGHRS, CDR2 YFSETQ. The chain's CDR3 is CASSIVSSGDETQYF. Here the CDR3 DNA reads TGCGCCAGCAGCATCGTAAGTAGCGGTGATGAGACCCAGTACTTC.

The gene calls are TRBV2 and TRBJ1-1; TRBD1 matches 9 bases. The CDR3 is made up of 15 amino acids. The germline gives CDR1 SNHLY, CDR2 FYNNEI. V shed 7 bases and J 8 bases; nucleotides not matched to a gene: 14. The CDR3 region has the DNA TGTGCCAGCACTCTACAGGGGGCGCGTGCCTCCGAAGCTTTCTTT. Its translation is CASTLQGARASEAFF.